Each of the 31 T cell receptor beta chains below was sequenced from the same sample in a study of blood T cell repertoires in COVID-19. Clones were read by immunoSEQ multiplex PCR, and TCRdb kept only the in-frame ones, dropping some. The sample has 65,000 to 95,000 clones; 85% to 90% are singletons. The sequenced sample was peripheral blood. The origin of the receptors is a man aged 50-59 years with active COVID-19.

The V gene is TRBV4-1, the J gene TRBJ1-5, with 10 bases lining up with TRBD1. Germline trimming cut 2 bases from V and 4 bases from J; bases unmatched to any gene: 11. There are 18 residues in the CDR3. The germline V gene has CDR1 MGHRA and CDR2 YSYEKL. The CDR3 is CASSQRGGQGFLNQPQHF. In DNA, the CDR3 is TGCGCCAGCAGCCAAAGAGGGGGACAGGGGTTTCTAAATCAGCCCCAGCATTTT.

The chain recombines TRBV2 with TRBJ1-4, with D possibly matching TRBD1 (5 bases). The CDR3 covers 15 residues. The ends were cut back, 1 base at V and 7 bases at J, with 13 bases in the middle. CDR1 and CDR2 (germline): SNHLY, FYNNEI. CDR3 sequence reads: CASSEGGPLSEKLFF. The DNA of the CDR3 is TGTGCCAGCAGTGAAGGGGGCCCCCTGAGTGAAAAACTGTTTTTT.

This sequence joins TRBV2 and TRBJ1-5, with no clear D. The germline V gene has CDR1 SNHLY and CDR2 FYNNEI. V lost 5 bases to trimming and J lost 6 bases, with 14 bases between them. This CDR3 comprises 14 residues. CDR3 DNA sequence: TGTGCCAGCAGTCTACAGATTGTAGGTCAGCCCCAGCATTTT. This translates into CASSLQIVGQPQHF.

The chain couples TRBV27 to TRBJ2-5, with TRBD1 as a possible D gene (5 bases). V was clipped by 5 bases and J by 1 base, with 11 bases between them. Germline CDR1 MNHEY, CDR2 SMNVEV (reference sequence). The CDR3 consists of 14 residues. The CDR3 is CASSPIDSQETQYF. DNA of the CDR3: TGTGCCAGCAGTCCAATAGACAGCCAAGAGACCCAGTACTTC.

The genes are TRBV6-5 and TRBJ1-1; maybe TRBD1 (6 bases). The CDR3 covers 13 residues. The germline V gene has CDR1 MNHEY and CDR2 SVGAGI. The germline V and J ends were trimmed by 6 bases and 5 bases, with 13 bases remaining between them. Here the CDR3 DNA reads TGTGCCAGCAGGCTGACAGGATGGACTGAAGCTTTCTTT. It encodes CASRLTGWTEAFF.

The chain uses TRBV6-5 and TRBJ2-1; 9 nucleotides match TRBD1. The CDR3 sequence is 15 residues long. The V and J ends lost 5 bases and 4 bases, in that order; junction bases with no gene match: 6. Germline V gives CDR1 MNHEY, CDR2 SVGAGI. The CDR3 bases are TGTGCCAGCAGTAGCCGGGACAGGGATTACAATGAGCAGTTCTTC. Translation: CASSSRDRDYNEQFF.

The rearrangement links TRBV19 to TRBJ2-1; TRBD2 is a possible D gene (6 bases). Germline loops: CDR1 LNHDA, CDR2 SQIVND (reference sequence). V was shortened by 5 bases and J by 3 bases, with 14 bases between the two germline ends. This CDR3 region has 15 residues. DNA for the CDR3: TGTGCCAGTAGTCTGAGCGGGTGGAACTACAATGAGCAGTTCTTC. Translated, it gives CASSLSGWNYNEQFF.

This clone has only a few counts. This sequence joins TRBV19 and TRBJ1-5; a possible D gene is TRBD1 (6 bases). This CDR3 region has 14 residues. Germline V lookup: CDR1 LNHDA, CDR2 SQIVND (reference sequence). Trimming removed 7 bases at V and 4 bases at J, with 14 bases between. The CDR3 DNA sequence: TGTGCCAGTAACCCACAGGGATGGAATCAGCCCCAGCATTTT. This translates into CASNPQGWNQPQHF.

The V gene is TRBV15, the J gene TRBJ1-2; D is ambiguous. Trimming removed 2 bases at V and 3 bases at J, with 13 bases between. Per germline, CDR1 LNHNV and CDR2 YYDKDF (reference sequence). The length of the CDR3 is 15 residues. CDR3 in amino acids: CATSRPSSPHYGYTF. The CDR3, as DNA: TGTGCCACCAGCAGACCAAGTAGTCCCCACTATGGCTACACCTTC.

This clone is medium-sized. This sequence joins TRBV11-2 and TRBJ2-1; 10 positions match TRBD2. There are 15 residues in the CDR3. The germline gives CDR1 SGHAT, CDR2 FQNNGV. Trimming cost V 3 bases and J 8 bases; bases outside gene matches: 7. The CDR3, as DNA: TGTGCCAGCAGCTTCCTTAGCGGGAGGAACGATGAGCAGTTCTTC. Encoded protein: CASSFLSGRNDEQFF.

This sequence joins TRBV9 and TRBJ1-2, with 10 bases fitting TRBD1. The CDR3 contains 14 residues. Germline V gene lookup returns CDR1 SGDLS and CDR2 YYNGEE. J lost 3 bases, V lost 3 bases, and 2 bases had no gene match. The CDR3 region has the DNA TGTGCCAGCAGCGCGGGACAGGGGCACTATGGCTACACCTTC. It yields the protein CASSAGQGHYGYTF. The full variable domain, rest sourced from reference TRBV9 and TRBJ1-2, is DSGVTQTPKHLITATGQRVTLRCSPRSGDLSVYWYQQSLDQGLQFLIQYYNGEERAKGNILERFSAQQFPDLHSELNLSSLELGDSALYFCASSAGQGHYGYTFGSGTRLTVV.

The sample holds one count of this clone. The CDR3 DNA reads as TGTGCCAGCAGCTCCCTGGGCGTTGCGGGGGGATACCAAGAGACCCAGTACTTC. Its protein product is CASSSLGVAGGYQETQYF. J is TRBJ2-5 and V is TRBV11-3; 8 bases match TRBD2. The J segment lost 0 bases and the V segment lost 4 bases, leaving 13 bases of the junction unmatched. CDR3 length equals 18 residues. Germline CDR1 reads SGHNT; CDR2 reads YENEEA.

A few counts support this clone. The V call is TRBV9, the J call TRBJ1-4; no firm D call. The ends were cut back, 4 bases at V and 0 bases at J, with 10 bases in the middle. From germline, CDR1 is SGDLS and CDR2 YYNGEE. The CDR3 sequence is 15 residues long. CDR3 region: CASSPTRATNEKLFF. CDR3 coding DNA: TGTGCCAGCAGCCCCACCCGGGCAACTAATGAAAAACTGTTTTTT.

V and J are TRBV2 and TRBJ2-5; D might be TRBD1 (5 bases). The CDR3 consists of 10 residues. V dropped 9 bases and J dropped 5 bases, with 7 bases sitting between them. The germline V gene encodes CDR1 SNHLY and CDR2 FYNNEI. DNA of the CDR3: TGTGCCAGAGGGGTCGAGACCCAGTACTTC. Its translation is CARGVETQYF.

The chain links TRBV5-6 to TRBJ2-2, with 10 nucleotides matching TRBD2. The germline gives CDR1 SGHDT, CDR2 YYEEEE. The CDR3 contains 13 residues. V lost 6 bases, J lost 11 bases, and 7 bases stayed unmatched. The CDR3 DNA reads TGTGCCAGCACCAAAATAGCGGGAGGCGAGCTGTTTTTT. It specifies CASTKIAGGELFF.

The V and J genes are TRBV11-3 and TRBJ2-2, with 9 nucleotides matching TRBD1. The V segment lost 4 bases and the J segment 6 bases; nucleotides outside the gene matches: 3. This CDR3 has 14 amino acids. The germline V gene encodes CDR1 SGHNT and CDR2 YENEEA. Written as DNA, the CDR3 is TGTGCCAGCAGCTCAACAGGGGGCCCCGGGGAGCTGTTTTTT. Translated, it gives CASSSTGGPGELFF.

This CDR3 is CASSPTSGRAHETQYF. The CDR3, as DNA: TGTGCCAGCAGCCCTACTAGCGGGAGGGCCCACGAGACCCAGTACTTC. The rearrangement uses TRBV6-6 and TRBJ2-5, with 13 bases matching TRBD2. The CDR3 runs to 16 residues. Unmatched junction bases numbered 9, after V lost 6 bases and J lost 5 bases. Germline V gives CDR1 MNHNY, CDR2 SVGAGI (reference sequence).

This sequence joins TRBV30 and TRBJ1-2; D might be TRBD1 (6 bases). There are 13 residues in the CDR3. Per germline, CDR1 GTSNPN and CDR2 SVGIG (reference sequence). V was shortened by 2 bases and J by 8 bases, with 15 bases between the two germline ends. This CDR3 is CAWSRDRPRGYTF. CDR3 coding DNA: TGTGCCTGGAGTCGAGACAGGCCTCGAGGCTACACCTTC.

The CDR3 loop is CASSLAGVDTGELFF. CDR3 bases: TGTGCCAGCAGCTTAGCAGGGGTCGACACCGGGGAGCTGTTTTTT. The J gene is TRBJ2-2, the V gene TRBV7-9, with D perhaps matching TRBD1 (5 bases). V lost 0 bases to trimming and J lost 3 bases, with 8 bases between them. The CDR3 is 15 amino acids. From germline, CDR1 is SEHNR and CDR2 FQNEAQ (reference sequence).

The V and J genes are TRBV6-5 and TRBJ2-7, with TRBD2 matching over 14 bases. Germline lookup yields CDR1 MNHEY and CDR2 SVGAGI. Losses at the gene ends were 6 bases for V and 4 bases for J; bases not matched to a gene: 5. The CDR3 has 15 residues. CDR3: CASRGTSGRLYEQYF. DNA for the CDR3: TGTGCCAGCAGGGGGACTAGCGGGAGATTGTACGAGCAGTACTTC.

For this clone: This sample also contains other DNA sequences that code for the same CDR3. The rearrangement uses TRBV6-1 and TRBJ2-3; 7 bases agree with TRBD1. The germline V gene has CDR1 MNHNS and CDR2 SASEGT. There are 16 residues in the CDR3. V dropped 2 bases and J dropped 4; count of bases not matched to a gene: 9. The CDR3 sequence: CASSENVGQGADTQYF. The CDR3 nucleotides are TGTGCCAGCAGTGAAAATGTGGGGCAGGGGGCAGATACGCAGTATTTT.

The chain combines TRBV29-1 with TRBJ2-5, with 7 bases lining up with TRBD1. Germline CDR1 is SQVTM and CDR2 is ANQGSEA. The CDR3 is 12 amino acids. V dropped 7 bases and J dropped 5; count of bases not matched to a gene: 7. The DNA for the CDR3 is TGCAGCGGTATGACAGGGTCGGAGACCCAGTACTTC. Amino acids: CSGMTGSETQYF.

This chain uses TRBV4-3 with TRBJ2-6; weak D call: TRBD2 (6 bases). The CDR3 loop spans 15 amino acids. V was cut by 8 bases and J by 4 bases, with 15 bases left in between. CDR1 LGHNA and CDR2 YSLEER come from the germline V gene. CDR3 loop: CASQNRDSGANVLTF. DNA for the CDR3: TGCGCCAGCCAGAACCGGGACTCCGGGGCCAACGTCCTGACTTTC.

The V and J genes are TRBV14 and TRBJ1-1; D uncertain. There are 16 residues in the CDR3. V lost 4 bases and J lost 4, with 19 bases in between. Germline loops: CDR1 SGHDN, CDR2 FVKESK. CDR3 in DNA: TGTGCCAGCAGCCCCACCCGGTGGGCGGACTTCACTGAAGCTTTCTTT. Residues: CASSPTRWADFTEAFF.

The chain has TRBV6-5 and TRBJ1-4, with 8 bases fitting TRBD1. Germline V gene lookup returns CDR1 MNHEY and CDR2 SVGAGI. The junction had 9 bases not matched to a gene; V was cut back by 4 bases and J by 8 bases. The CDR3 is 15 residues long. The chain's CDR3 is CASSLVTGGREKLFF. The CDR3 nucleotides are TGTGCCAGCAGTTTGGTCACAGGGGGAAGGGAAAAACTGTTTTTT.

Remarks on this clone: A junction boundary mismatches the germline segment, possibly from a read error. The CDR3 nucleotides read TGTGCTAGCAGCTTAACGAACAGGATGGACACCGGGGAGCTGTTTTTT. Protein: CASSLTNRMDTGELFF. V usage is TRBV7-7 and J usage is TRBJ2-2; D might be TRBD1 (5 bases). The V gene's germline CDR1 is SSHAT and CDR2 FNYEAQ (reference sequence). This CDR3 spans 16 amino acids.

The chain combines TRBV4-1 with TRBJ1-1; weak D call: TRBD1 (5 bases). V lost 0 bases and J 4 bases, leaving 15 bases between the germline ends. In germline, CDR1 is MGHRA, CDR2 YSYEKL. The CDR3 is 16 amino acids. The CDR3 region is CASSQDNLGGVTEAFF. In nucleotides, the CDR3 is TGCGCCAGCAGCCAAGATAACCTGGGAGGGGTCACTGAAGCTTTCTTT.

The CDR3 DNA reads as TGTGCCAGCCGCCGCGGGGATGAGCAGTTCTTC. It codes for CASRRGDEQFF. The rearrangement joins TRBV28 to TRBJ2-1; D possibly corresponds to TRBD2 (6 bases). This CDR3 contains 11 residues. V dropped 8 bases and J dropped 8 bases, with 10 bases sitting between them. Germline CDR1 is MDHEN and CDR2 is SYDVKM.

The rearrangement links TRBV3-1 (or the pseudogene TRBV3-2) to TRBJ2-1; 7 bases agree with TRBD1. CDR1 is LGHDT, CDR2 YNNKEL, per germline (reference sequence). The junction had 4 bases not matched to a gene; V was cut back by 3 bases and J by 2 bases. The CDR3 is 15 amino acids. The CDR3 DNA sequence: TGTGCCAGCAGCCACGACAGGGCCCCCTACAATGAGCAGTTCTTC. Translation gives CASSHDRAPYNEQFF.

The rearrangement links TRBV24-1 to TRBJ2-1; 9 bases map to TRBD2. The germline CDR1 and CDR2 sequences are KGHDR and SFDVKD. J lost 3 bases, V lost 4 bases, and 6 bases had no gene match. This CDR3 is 16 amino acids long. CDR3 in amino acids: CATSEVAGEHYNEQFF. DNA of the CDR3: TGTGCCACCAGTGAAGTAGCGGGAGAACACTACAATGAGCAGTTCTTC.

The chain recombines TRBV29-1 with TRBJ2-5, with TRBD1 identical over 7 bases. This CDR3 region has 13 residues. The germline V gene encodes CDR1 SQVTM and CDR2 ANQGSEA. V was pared by 5 bases and J by 4 bases, with 7 bases of the junction left unmatched. CDR3 in DNA: TGCAGCGTTCGGGACAGTGGTCGAGAGACCCAGTACTTC. This translates into CSVRDSGRETQYF.